The present TCR beta chain was sequenced within a study of cytomegalovirus exposure and HLA in healthy donors. Some clones are missing from TCRdb's copy, which holds only in-frame ones; the method was immunoSEQ multiplex PCR. The sample contains tens of thousands of clones, roughly 96% of which appear only once. V gave up 7 bases and J gave up 11 bases; unmatched junction bases: 5. Germline V CDR1 and CDR2: SGHNT, YYREEE (reference sequence). The CDR3 contains 11 residues. V and J are TRBV5-4 and TRBJ1-1; TRBD1 matches 10 bases. The TCR was taken from a man aged 18 to 30 in good health and CMV-seronegative. The sequencing sample was made of PBMCs. Here the CDR3 DNA reads TGTGCCAGCCATGGGACAGGGGAGGCTTTCTTT. Translated: CASHGTGEAFF. The full variable domain, in which reference TRBV5-4 and TRBJ1-1 provide the parts outside the CDR3, is ETGVTQSPTHLIKTRGQQVTLRCSSQSGHNTVSWYQQALGQGPQFIFQYYREEENGRGNFPPRFSGLQFPNYSSELNVNALELDDSALYLCASHGTGEAFFGQGTRLTVV.